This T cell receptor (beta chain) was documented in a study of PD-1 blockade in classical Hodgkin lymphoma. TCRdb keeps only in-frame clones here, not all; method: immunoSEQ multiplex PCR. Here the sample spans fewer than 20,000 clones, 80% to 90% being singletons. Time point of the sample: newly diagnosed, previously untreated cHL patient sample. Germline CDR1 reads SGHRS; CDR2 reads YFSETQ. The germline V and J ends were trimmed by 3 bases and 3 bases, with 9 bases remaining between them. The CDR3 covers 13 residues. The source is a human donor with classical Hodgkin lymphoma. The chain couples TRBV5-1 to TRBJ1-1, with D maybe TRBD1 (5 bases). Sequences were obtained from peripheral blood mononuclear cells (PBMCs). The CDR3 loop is CASSSGRDTEAFF. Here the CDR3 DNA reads TGCGCCAGCAGCTCTGGCAGGGACACTGAAGCTTTCTTT. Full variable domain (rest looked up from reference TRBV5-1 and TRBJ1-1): KAGVTQTPRYLIKTRGQQVTLSCSPISGHRSVSWYQQTPGQGLQFLFEYFSETQRNKGNFPGRFSGRQFSNSRSEMNVSTLELGDSALYLCASSSGRDTEAFFGQGTRLTVV.